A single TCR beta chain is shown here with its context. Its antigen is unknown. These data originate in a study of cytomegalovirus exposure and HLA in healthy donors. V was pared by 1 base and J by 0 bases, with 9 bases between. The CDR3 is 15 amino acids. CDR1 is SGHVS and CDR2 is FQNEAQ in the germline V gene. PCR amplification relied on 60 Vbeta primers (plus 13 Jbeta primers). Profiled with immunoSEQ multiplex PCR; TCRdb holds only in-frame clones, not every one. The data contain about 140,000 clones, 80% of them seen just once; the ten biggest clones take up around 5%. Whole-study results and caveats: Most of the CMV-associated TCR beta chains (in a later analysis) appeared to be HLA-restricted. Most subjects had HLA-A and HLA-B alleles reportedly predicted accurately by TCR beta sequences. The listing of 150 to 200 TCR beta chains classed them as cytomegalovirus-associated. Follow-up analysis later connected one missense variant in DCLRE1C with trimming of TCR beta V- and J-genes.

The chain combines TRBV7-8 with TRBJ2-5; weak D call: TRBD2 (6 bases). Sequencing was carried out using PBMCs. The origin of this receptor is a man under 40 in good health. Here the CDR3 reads CASSLVGTDQETQYF. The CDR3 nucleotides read TGTGCCAGCAGCTTAGTAGGGACTGACCAAGAGACCCAGTACTTC.